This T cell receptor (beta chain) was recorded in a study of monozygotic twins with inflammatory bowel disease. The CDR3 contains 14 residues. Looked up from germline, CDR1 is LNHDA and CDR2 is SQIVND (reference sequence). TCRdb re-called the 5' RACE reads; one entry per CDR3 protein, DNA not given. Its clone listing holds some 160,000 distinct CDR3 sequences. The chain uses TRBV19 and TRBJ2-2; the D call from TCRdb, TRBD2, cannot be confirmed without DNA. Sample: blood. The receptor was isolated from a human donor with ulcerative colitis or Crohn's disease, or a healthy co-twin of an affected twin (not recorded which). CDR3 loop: CASGRDSLTGELFF.